A selection of T cell receptor beta chains follows, all from one sample in a study. TCRdb keeps only in-frame clones here, not all; method: immunoSEQ multiplex PCR. The sample records approximately 50,000 clones, approximately 95% being singletons. The sample taken for sequencing was PBMCs. The source is a man aged 35-49 years with rheumatoid arthritis. Both conserved end residues are part of each CDR3.

>TRBV6-1|TRBJ1-2
CASSEEDTLASLSDYTF
>TRBV4-2|TRBJ1-4
CASSQGSPNEKLFF
>TRBV5-6|TRBJ1-2
CASSPGAGLGDYTF
>TRBV5-4|TRBJ2-1
CASNIQGVPLIF
>TRBV5-6|TRBJ1-2
CASSLLGGKYYGYTF
>TRBV18|TRBJ2-7
CASSPGLAFYEQYF
>TRBV28|TRBJ2-7
CASSFGLEQYF
>TRBV6-2/TRBV6-3|TRBJ2-6
CASSWAGGGANVLTF
>TRBV6-2/TRBV6-3|TRBJ2-3
CASSNPLAGGADTQYF
>TRBV4-2|TRBJ2-3
CASSHITSGNLYTQYF
>TRBV7-8|TRBJ2-5
CASSRDTPRTETQYF
>TRBV6-5|TRBJ2-7
CASRDTPYEQYF
>TRBV2|TRBJ1-5
CASSEEQGNQPQHF
>TRBV3-1/TRBV3-2|TRBJ1-3
CASSQVSGNTIYF